This is a list of T cell receptor beta chains from one sample in a study of T cells in Graves' hyperthyroidism and ophthalmopathy. TCRdb used MiXCR to reprocess the multiplex PCR reads, holding one entry per CDR3 protein. The table records more than 600,000 distinct CDR3 sequences, 16% of them present only once. Material for sequencing was blood. The receptors were sampled from a man younger than 35 with Graves' hyperthyroidism. The CDR3 runs from the conserved cysteine through the conserved F or W. A D gene is named only where the DNA matches it firmly.

TRBV28	TRBJ1-4	NA	CASSFFGAGAATNEKLFF
TRBV18	TRBJ2-7	NA	CASSPRPRYEQYF
TRBV28	TRBJ2-1	TRBD2	CASRPPGLAAVYNEQFF
TRBV28	TRBJ1-2	NA	CASRARSYTF
TRBV28	TRBJ1-3	NA	CAISSGNTIYF
TRBV13	TRBJ2-7	TRBD2	CASSPGLLAGDVDEQYF
TRBV20-1	TRBJ2-4	NA	CSASQGPGAKNIQYF
TRBV9	TRBJ1-3	NA	CASSEGLSGNTIYF
TRBV6-2/TRBV6-3	TRBJ2-1	NA	CASSYSSGGVFRNEQFF
TRBV7-3	TRBJ2-2	NA	CASSFVGISGELFF
TRBV5-1	TRBJ2-1	TRBD1	CASSVGQGEYNEQFF
TRBV27	TRBJ2-7	TRBD2	CASSFLPGLAGVEQYF
TRBV28	TRBJ2-2	NA	CASRERGTGELFF
TRBV6-6	TRBJ1-5	NA	CASSYTGSGNQPQHF
TRBV6-1	TRBJ1-3	NA	CASRTTGSSGNTIYF
TRBV11-2	TRBJ2-1	TRBD2	CASSSLAGVNEQFF
TRBV20-1	TRBJ2-1	NA	CSAGGYLSYNEQFF
TRBV29-1	TRBJ2-5	TRBD1	CSVFPLRTGQETQYF
TRBV5-1	TRBJ2-7	NA	CASSLGTLTPYEQYF
TRBV9	TRBJ1-6	NA	CASSAGVSRDSPLHF
TRBV29-1	TRBJ2-7	TRBD2	CSVGGPRLTGRAKDEQYF
TRBV7-9	TRBJ1-1	NA	CASTRSANTEAFF
TRBV27	TRBJ1-2	NA	CASSFTPSYGYTF
TRBV15	TRBJ2-7	NA	CATSEGEDYEQYF
TRBV30	TRBJ1-2	TRBD1	CAWSLQGAGGYTF
TRBV30	TRBJ2-7	NA	CAWSVSASYGQYF